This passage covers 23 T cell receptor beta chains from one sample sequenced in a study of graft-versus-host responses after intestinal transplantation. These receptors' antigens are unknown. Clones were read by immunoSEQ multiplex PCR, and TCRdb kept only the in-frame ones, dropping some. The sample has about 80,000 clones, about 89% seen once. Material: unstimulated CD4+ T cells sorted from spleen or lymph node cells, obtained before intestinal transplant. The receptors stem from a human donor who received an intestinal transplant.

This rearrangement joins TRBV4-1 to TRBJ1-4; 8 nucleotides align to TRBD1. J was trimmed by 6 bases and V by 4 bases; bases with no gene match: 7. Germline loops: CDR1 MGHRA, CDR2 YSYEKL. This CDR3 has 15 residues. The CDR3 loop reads CASSPSDRDHEKLFF. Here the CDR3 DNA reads TGCGCCAGCAGCCCCTCGGACAGGGACCATGAAAAACTGTTTTTT.

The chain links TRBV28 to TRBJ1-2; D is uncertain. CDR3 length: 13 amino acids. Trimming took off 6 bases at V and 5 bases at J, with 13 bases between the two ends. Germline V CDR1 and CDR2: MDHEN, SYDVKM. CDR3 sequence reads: CASSTGSNYGYTF. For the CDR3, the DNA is TGTGCCAGCAGCACCGGGTCGAATTATGGCTACACCTTC.

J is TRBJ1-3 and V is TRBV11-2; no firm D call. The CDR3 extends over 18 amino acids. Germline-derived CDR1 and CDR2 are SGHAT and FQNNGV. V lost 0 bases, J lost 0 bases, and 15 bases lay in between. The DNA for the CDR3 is TGTGCCAGCAGCTTAGATCCCCCCCTTCCGGGCTCTGGAAACACCATATATTTT. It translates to CASSLDPPLPGSGNTIYF. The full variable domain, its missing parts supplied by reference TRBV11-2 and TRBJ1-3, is EAGVAQSPRYKIIEKRQSVAFWCNPISGHATLYWYQQILGQGPKLLIQFQNNGVVDDSQLPKDRFSAERLKGVDSTLKIQPAKLEDSAVYLCASSLDPPLPGSGNTIYFGEGSWLTVV.

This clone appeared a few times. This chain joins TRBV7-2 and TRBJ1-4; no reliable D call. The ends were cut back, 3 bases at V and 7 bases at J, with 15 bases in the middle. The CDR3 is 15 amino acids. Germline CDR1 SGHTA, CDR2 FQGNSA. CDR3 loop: CASSFGAGPFEKLFF. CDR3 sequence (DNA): TGTGCCAGCAGCTTCGGCGCGGGCCCCTTTGAAAAACTGTTTTTT. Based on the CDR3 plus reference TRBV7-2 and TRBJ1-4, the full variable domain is GAGVSQSPSNKVTEKGKDVELRCDPISGHTALYWYRQSLGQGLEFLIYFQGNSAPDKSGLPSDRFSAERTGGSVSTLTIQRTQQEDSAVYLCASSFGAGPFEKLFFGSGTQLSVL.

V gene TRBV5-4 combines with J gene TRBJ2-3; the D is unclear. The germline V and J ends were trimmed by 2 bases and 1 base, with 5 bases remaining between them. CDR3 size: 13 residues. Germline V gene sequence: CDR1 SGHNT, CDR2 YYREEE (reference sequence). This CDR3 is CASSFYGTDTQYF. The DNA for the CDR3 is TGTGCCAGCAGCTTCTACGGCACAGATACGCAGTATTTT. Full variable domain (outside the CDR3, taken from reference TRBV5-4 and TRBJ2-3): ETGVTQSPTHLIKTRGQQVTLRCSSQSGHNTVSWYQQALGQGPQFIFQYYREEENGRGNFPPRFSGLQFPNYSSELNVNALELDDSALYLCASSFYGTDTQYFGPGTRLTVL.

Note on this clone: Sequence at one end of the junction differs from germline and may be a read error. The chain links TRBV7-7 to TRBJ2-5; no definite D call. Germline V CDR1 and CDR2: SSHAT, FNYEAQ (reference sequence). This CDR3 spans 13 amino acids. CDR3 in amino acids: CASSLEVGETQYF. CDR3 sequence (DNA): TGTGCTAGCAGCTTAGAGGTCGGGGAGACCCAGTACTTC. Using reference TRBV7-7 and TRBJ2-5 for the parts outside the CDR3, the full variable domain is GAGVSQSPRYKVTKRGQDVTLRCDPISSHATLYWYQQALGQGPEFLTYFNYEAQPDKSGLPSDRFSAERPEGSISTLTIQRTEQRDSAMYRCASSLEVGETQYFGPGTRLLVL.

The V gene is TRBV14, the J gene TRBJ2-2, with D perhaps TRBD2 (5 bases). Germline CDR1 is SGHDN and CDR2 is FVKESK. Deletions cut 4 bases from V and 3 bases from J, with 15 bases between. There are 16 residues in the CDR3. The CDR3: CASSPLSSGYTGELFF. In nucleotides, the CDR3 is TGTGCCAGCAGCCCACTATCCAGCGGCTACACCGGGGAGCTGTTTTTT.

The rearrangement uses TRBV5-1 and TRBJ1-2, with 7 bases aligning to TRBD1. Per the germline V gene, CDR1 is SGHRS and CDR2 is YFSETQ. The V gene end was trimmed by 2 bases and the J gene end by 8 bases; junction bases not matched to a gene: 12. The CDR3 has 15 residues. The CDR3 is CASSLTVTGESGYTF. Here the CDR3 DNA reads TGCGCCAGCAGCTTAACCGTAACAGGGGAATCGGGCTACACCTTC.

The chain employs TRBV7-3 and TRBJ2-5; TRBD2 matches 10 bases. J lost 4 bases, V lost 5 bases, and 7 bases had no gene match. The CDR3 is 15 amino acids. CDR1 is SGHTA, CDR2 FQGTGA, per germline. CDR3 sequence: CASSPTSGATETQYF. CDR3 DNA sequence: TGTGCCAGCAGCCCTACTAGCGGGGCCACAGAGACCCAGTACTTC.

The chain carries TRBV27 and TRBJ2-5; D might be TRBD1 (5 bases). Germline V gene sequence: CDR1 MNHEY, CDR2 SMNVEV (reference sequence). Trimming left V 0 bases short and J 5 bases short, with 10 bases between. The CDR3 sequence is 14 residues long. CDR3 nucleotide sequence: TGTGCCAGCAGTTTATCCCCATCAGGGGAGACCCAGTACTTC. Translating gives CASSLSPSGETQYF.

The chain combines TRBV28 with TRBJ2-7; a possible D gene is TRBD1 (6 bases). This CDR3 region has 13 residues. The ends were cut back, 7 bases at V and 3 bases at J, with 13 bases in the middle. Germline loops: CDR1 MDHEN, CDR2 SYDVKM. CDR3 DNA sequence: TGTGCCAGCATGGGGGCGCCCCTCTACGAGCAGTACTTC. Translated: CASMGAPLYEQYF.

CDR3 in DNA: TGTGCCAGCAGCTTAAGGGGGACAGGAGTTTACGAGCAGTACTTC. Translating gives CASSLRGTGVYEQYF. The rearrangement joins TRBV21-1 to TRBJ2-7; the table's D call, TRBD1, has no DNA check behind it. TRBV21-1 is a pseudogene segment. The CDR3 runs to 15 residues.

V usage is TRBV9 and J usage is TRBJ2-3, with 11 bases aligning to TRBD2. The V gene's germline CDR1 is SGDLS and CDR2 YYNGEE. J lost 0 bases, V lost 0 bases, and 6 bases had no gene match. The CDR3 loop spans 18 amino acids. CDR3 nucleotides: TGTGCCAGCAGCGTAGGGATAGCGGGGGGGCGAAGCACAGATACGCAGTATTTT. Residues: CASSVGIAGGRSTDTQYF.

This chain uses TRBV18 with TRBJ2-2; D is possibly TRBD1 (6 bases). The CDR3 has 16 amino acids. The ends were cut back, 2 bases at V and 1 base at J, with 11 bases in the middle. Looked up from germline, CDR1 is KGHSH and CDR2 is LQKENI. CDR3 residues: CASSPREQGNTGELFF. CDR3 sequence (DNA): TGTGCCAGCTCACCAAGAGAACAGGGGAACACCGGGGAGCTGTTTTTT.

CDR3 sequence: CASGGSSNTGELFF. The CDR3, as DNA: TGTGCCAGCGGGGGCAGCTCGAACACCGGGGAGCTGTTTTTT. The chain joins TRBV28 to TRBJ2-2; D is possibly TRBD1 (6 bases). V lost 8 bases to trimming and J lost 0 bases, with 10 bases between them. CDR1 is MDHEN, CDR2 SYDVKM, per germline. This CDR3 comprises 14 residues.

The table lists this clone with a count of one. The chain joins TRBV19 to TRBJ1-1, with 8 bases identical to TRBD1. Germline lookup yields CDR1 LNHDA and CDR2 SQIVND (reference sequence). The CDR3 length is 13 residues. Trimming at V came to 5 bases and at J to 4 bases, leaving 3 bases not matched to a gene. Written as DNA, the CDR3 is TGTGCCAGTAGTCAGACAGGGGCCACTGAAGCTTTCTTT. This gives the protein CASSQTGATEAFF.

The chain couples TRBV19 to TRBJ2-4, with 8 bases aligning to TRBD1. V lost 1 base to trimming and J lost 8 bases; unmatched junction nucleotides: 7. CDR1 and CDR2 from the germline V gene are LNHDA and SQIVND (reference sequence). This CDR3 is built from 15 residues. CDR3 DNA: TGTGCCAGTAGTATAGCAGGGGGCATGGGGGACATTCAGTACTTC. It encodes CASSIAGGMGDIQYF.

CDR3 sequence reads: CASGRDRETQYF. Here the CDR3 DNA reads TGCGCCAGCGGAAGGGACAGGGAGACCCAGTACTTC. This rearrangement joins TRBV5-1 to TRBJ2-5; TRBD1 matches at 8 bases. This CDR3 is 12 amino acids long. With V trimmed by 7 bases and J by 5 bases, 4 bases remained unmatched. Germline-derived CDR1 and CDR2 are SGHRS and YFSETQ.

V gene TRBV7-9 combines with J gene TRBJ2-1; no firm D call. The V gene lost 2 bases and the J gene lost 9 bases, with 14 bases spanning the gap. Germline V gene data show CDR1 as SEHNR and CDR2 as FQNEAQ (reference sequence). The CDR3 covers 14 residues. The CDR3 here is CASSLSLQPPEQFF. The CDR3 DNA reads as TGTGCCAGCAGCTTATCTTTACAGCCTCCTGAGCAGTTCTTC.

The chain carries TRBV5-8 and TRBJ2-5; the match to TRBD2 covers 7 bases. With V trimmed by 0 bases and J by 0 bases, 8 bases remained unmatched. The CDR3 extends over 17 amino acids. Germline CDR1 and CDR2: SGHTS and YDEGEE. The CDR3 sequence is CASSLESGGLYQETQYF. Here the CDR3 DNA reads TGTGCCAGCAGCTTGGAATCGGGGGGTCTGTACCAAGAGACCCAGTACTTC.

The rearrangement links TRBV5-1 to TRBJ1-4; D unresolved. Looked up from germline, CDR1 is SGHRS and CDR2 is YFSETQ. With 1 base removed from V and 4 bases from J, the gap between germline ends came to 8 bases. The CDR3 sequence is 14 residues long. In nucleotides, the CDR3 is TGCGCCAGCAGCTTGTCCGGGGATAATGAAAAACTGTTTTTT. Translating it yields CASSLSGDNEKLFF.

In nucleotides, the CDR3 is TGTGCCAGCAGCATCGGACTAGCGGGAGGGCGAAGGAACGAGCAGTACTTC. Protein product: CASSIGLAGGRRNEQYF. This chain uses TRBV5-4 with TRBJ2-7; TRBD2 aligns across 15 bases. Germline V gene data show CDR1 as SGHNT and CDR2 as YYREEE (reference sequence). Trimming took 4 bases from V and 5 from J; bases not matched to a gene: 10. This CDR3 has 17 residues. Full variable domain (outside the CDR3, taken from reference TRBV5-4 and TRBJ2-7): ETGVTQSPTHLIKTRGQQVTLRCSSQSGHNTVSWYQQALGQGPQFIFQYYREEENGRGNFPPRFSGLQFPNYSSELNVNALELDDSALYLCASSIGLAGGRRNEQYFGPGTRLTVT.

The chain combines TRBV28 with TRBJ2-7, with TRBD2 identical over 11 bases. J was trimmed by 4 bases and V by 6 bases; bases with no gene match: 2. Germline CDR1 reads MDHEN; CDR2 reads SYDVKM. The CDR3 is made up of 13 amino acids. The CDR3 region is CASSRLAGYEQYF. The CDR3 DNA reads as TGTGCCAGCAGCAGACTAGCGGGGTACGAGCAGTACTTC. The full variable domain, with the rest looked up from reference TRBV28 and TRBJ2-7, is DVKVTQSSRYLVKRTGEKVFLECVQDMDHENMFWYRQDPGLGLRLIYFSYDVKMKEKGDIPEGYSVSREKKERFSLILESASTNQTSMYLCASSRLAGYEQYFGPGTRLTVT.